The next 17 T cell receptor beta chains were all read from a single sample in a study of CD8 T cells in ankylosing spondylitis. Whole-study results and caveats: A motif in TCR beta, a set of roughly eight highly homologous variants, appeared characteristic of ankylosing spondylitis blood.

These receptors have no identified antigens. Using its own MiXCR run on the 5' RACE reads, TCRdb lists one record per CDR3 protein. The sample has 400,000 to 450,000 distinct CDR3 sequences; more than 15% are singletons. The sequenced sample consisted of blood, either unsorted or a sorted T cell fraction (not recorded which). The receptors were gathered from a male donor with ankylosing spondylitis.

This clonotype appeared a few times. The chain has TRBV6-5 and TRBJ2-2; D remains unclear. The CDR3 is 13 residues long. The V gene lost 4 bases and the J gene lost 6 bases, with 9 bases spanning the gap. Germline values: CDR1 MNHEY, CDR2 SVGAGI. The CDR3 DNA reads as TGTGCCAGCAGTTCATCGAGGTCCGGGGAGCTGTTTTTT. This sequence encodes CASSSSRSGELFF.

The table lists this clonotype with many counts. V usage is TRBV9 and J usage is TRBJ2-2; the D call may be TRBD1 or TRBD2 (5 bases each). The germline V and J ends were trimmed by 4 bases and 3 bases, with 13 bases remaining between them. The CDR3 sequence is 15 residues long. Germline loops: CDR1 SGDLS, CDR2 YYNGEE. The CDR3 DNA follows: TGTGCCAGCAGCTCCCGGGACCAGGACACCGGGGAGCTGTTTTTT. Encoded protein: CASSSRDQDTGELFF.

The rearrangement joins TRBV6-1 to TRBJ2-2; a possible D gene is TRBD2 (7 bases). The germline V gene encodes CDR1 MNHNS and CDR2 SASEGT. This CDR3 has 14 amino acids. Trimming removed 7 bases at V and 5 bases at J, with 14 bases between. The CDR3 loop reads CASNAGAGTGELFF. For the CDR3, the DNA is TGTGCCAGCAATGCGGGGGCGGGGACCGGGGAGCTGTTTTTT.

The chain uses TRBV4-1 and TRBJ1-4; 7 bases align to TRBD1. CDR1 is MGHRA and CDR2 is YSYEKL in the germline V gene. The CDR3 is 14 amino acids. V lost 0 bases to trimming and J lost 8 bases; unmatched junction nucleotides: 3. CDR3 region: CASSQDEGAEKLFF. The CDR3 coding sequence is TGCGCCAGCAGCCAAGACGAGGGGGCGGAAAAACTGTTTTTT.

DNA of the CDR3: TGTGCCAGCAGTATCTCCCCCGGGACAGATTCCTACGAGCAGTACTTC. It translates to CASSISPGTDSYEQYF. V and J are TRBV6-1 and TRBJ2-7, with TRBD1 matching over 7 bases. V lost 5 bases and J lost 1; bases outside the gene matches: 11. The length of the CDR3 is 16 residues. The germline V gene encodes CDR1 MNHNS and CDR2 SASEGT.

This sequence joins TRBV12-3 or TRBV12-4 and TRBJ2-5; D is possibly TRBD2 (7 bases). This CDR3 has 14 amino acids. V lost 3 bases, J lost 4 bases, and 12 bases lay in between. Written as DNA, the CDR3 is TGTGCCAGCAGTTTCGGAGGGGGGGTAGAGACCCAGTACTTC. Encoded protein: CASSFGGGVETQYF.

This clonotype was seen ten or more times. The V and J genes are TRBV6-1 and TRBJ2-2; no clear D gene. Germline V gene sequence: CDR1 MNHNS, CDR2 SASEGT. V was shortened by 5 bases and J by 3 bases, with 7 bases between the two germline ends. The CDR3 is 13 residues long. The CDR3 here is CASSPPYTGELFF. The DNA of the CDR3 is TGTGCCAGCAGTCCCCCTTACACCGGGGAGCTGTTTTTT.

This clonotype has just a few counts. The J gene is TRBJ1-1, the V gene TRBV18; possibly TRBD1 for D (5 bases). The CDR3 covers 17 residues. V lost 0 bases and J 0 bases, leaving 14 bases between the germline ends. From germline, CDR1 is KGHSH and CDR2 LQKENI. The CDR3 region is CASSPPRGGGMNTEAFF. CDR3 DNA: TGTGCCAGCTCACCACCGCGGGGGGGAGGGATGAACACTGAAGCTTTCTTT. The variable domain in full, with the rest retrieved from reference TRBV18 and TRBJ1-1, is NAGVMQNPRHLVRRRGQEARLRCSPMKGHSHVYWYRQLPEEGLKFMVYLQKENIIDESGMPKERFSAEFPKEGPSILRIQQVVRGDSAAYFCASSPPRGGGMNTEAFFGQGTRLTVV.

This clonotype turned up a few times. The genes are TRBV20-1 and TRBJ1-1; 9 positions agree with TRBD1. Germline V gene sequence: CDR1 DFQATT, CDR2 SNEGSKA (reference sequence). This CDR3 is 15 amino acids long. V was pared by 3 bases and J by 2 bases, with 7 bases of the junction left unmatched. CDR3 in amino acids: CSARVTGGSNTEAFF. The CDR3 nucleotides read TGCAGTGCTAGGGTAACAGGGGGCTCAAACACTGAAGCTTTCTTT.

As to this clonotype: The junction shows a germline mismatch at one end, possibly a read error. This rearrangement joins TRBV11-2 to TRBJ2-4; D may be TRBD2 (5 bases). Germline CDR1 SGHAT, CDR2 FQNNGV. The CDR3 has 14 amino acids. The CDR3 DNA reads as TGTGCCAGCAGCCTAGAGCGCGGACTAAACATTCAGTACTTC. It codes for CASSLERGLNIQYF.

This clonotype occurred a few times. This chain links TRBV30 with TRBJ1-6; D is possibly TRBD1 (5 bases). Germline lookup yields CDR1 GTSNPN and CDR2 SVGIG (reference sequence). V dropped 4 bases and J dropped 8 bases, with 9 bases sitting between them. CDR3 length equals 12 residues. The CDR3 coding sequence is TGTGCCTGGATGACGGGGCATTCACCCCTCCACTTT. This encodes CAWMTGHSPLHF. Full variable domain (missing parts from reference TRBV30 and TRBJ1-6): SQTIHQWPATLVQPVGSPLSLECTVEGTSNPNLYWYRQAAGRGLQLLFYSVGIGQISSEVPQNLSASRPQDRQFILSSKKLLLSDSGFYLCAWMTGHSPLHFGNGTRLTVT.

The chain is built from TRBV25-1 and TRBJ1-2; D remains unclear. The CDR3 spans 13 residues. The germline V gene has CDR1 MGHDK and CDR2 SYGVNS. With 3 bases removed from V and 5 bases from J, the gap between germline ends came to 10 bases. DNA of the CDR3: TGTGCCAGCAGTGACCCAACGGGGTATGGCTACACCTTC. Encoded protein: CASSDPTGYGYTF.

CDR3 DNA sequence: TGCAGTGCTCCCCGCAGGTGGGACCCCTACGAGCAGTACTTC. Translated, it gives CSAPRRWDPYEQYF. The chain links TRBV20-1 to TRBJ2-7, with D perhaps being TRBD1 or TRBD2 (5 bases each). Trimming cost V 5 bases and J 2 bases, with 16 bases left between them. CDR1 is DFQATT, CDR2 SNEGSKA, per germline (reference sequence). There are 14 residues in the CDR3.

The chain joins TRBV20-1 to TRBJ2-7, with 9 bases identical to TRBD2. CDR1 and CDR2 from the germline V gene are DFQATT and SNEGSKA (reference sequence). The CDR3 is made up of 15 amino acids. Unmatched junction bases numbered 10, after V lost 6 bases and J lost 1 base. The CDR3 here is CSAPGGAGGSYEQYF. The CDR3 region has the DNA TGCAGTGCCCCCGGGGGGGCGGGAGGGTCCTACGAGCAGTACTTC.

The chain combines TRBV27 with TRBJ2-3; 7 nucleotides agree with TRBD1. This CDR3 is 14 amino acids long. The V gene's germline CDR1 is MNHEY and CDR2 SMNVEV (reference sequence). With 5 bases clipped from V and 0 bases from J, the junction kept 2 bases outside the gene matches. CDR3 in DNA: TGTGCCAGCAGTGGGACAGCTAGCACAGATACGCAGTATTTT. Encoded protein: CASSGTASTDTQYF.

J is TRBJ2-7 and V is TRBV6-5; 8 nucleotides align to TRBD2. The CDR3 sequence is 14 residues long. Unmatched junction bases numbered 4, after V lost 3 bases and J lost 3 bases. From germline, CDR1 is MNHEY and CDR2 SVGAGI. CDR3 in amino acids: CASSYQREFYEQYF. The CDR3 coding sequence is TGTGCCAGCAGTTATCAGCGGGAGTTCTACGAGCAGTACTTC.

The chain links TRBV4-3 to TRBJ2-3, with 7 bases matching TRBD2. This CDR3 is built from 15 residues. Trimming cost V 0 bases and J 0 bases; bases outside gene matches: 0. Germline V gives CDR1 LGHNA, CDR2 YSLEER. The CDR3 loop is CASSQEGGSTDTQYF. In nucleotides, the CDR3 is TGCGCCAGCAGCCAAGAGGGAGGGAGCACAGATACGCAGTATTTT.